A selection of T cell receptor beta chains follows, all from one sample in a study of CD8 T cells in Susac syndrome. TCRdb itself ran the immunoSEQ multiplex PCR reads through MiXCR, one entry per CDR3 protein. The table lists approximately 49,000 distinct CDR3 sequences, more than 85% of them singletons, with less than 0.8% in the top ten. Sequenced input: CD8+ T cells from PBMCs. The receptor set was obtained from a human donor with Susac syndrome. Each CDR3 is given with its conserved first and last residue. Fields, in order: V gene, CDR3 length, J gene, D gene, CDR3 protein, CDR3 DNA. D genes are given only for firm matches.

v_call: TRBV12-3/TRBV12-4
cdr3_length: 19
j_call: TRBJ2-1
d_call: TRBD1
cdr3_aa: CASSRRDRLEQWSYNEQFF
cdr3_nt: TGTGCCAGCAGCCGCCGGGACAGGTTAGAGCAGTGGTCCTACAATGAGCAGTTCTTC

v_call: TRBV12-3/TRBV12-4
cdr3_length: 17
j_call: TRBJ2-2
d_call: NA
cdr3_aa: CASSPRAFQGSGGELFF
cdr3_nt: TGTGCCAGCAGTCCGCGGGCGTTTCAGGGGTCGGGCGGGGAGCTGTTTTTT

v_call: TRBV12-3/TRBV12-4
cdr3_length: 18
j_call: TRBJ2-7
d_call: TRBD1
cdr3_aa: CASGNPRAPGAGGYEQYF
cdr3_nt: TGTGCCAGCGGGAATCCGAGGGCCCCAGGCGCAGGGGGCTACGAGCAGTACTTC

v_call: TRBV4-2
cdr3_length: 13
j_call: TRBJ2-3
d_call: NA
cdr3_aa: CASSRGAVDTQYF
cdr3_nt: TGTGCCAGCAGCCGGGGGGCCGTAGATACGCAGTATTTT

v_call: TRBV9
cdr3_length: 16
j_call: TRBJ2-1
d_call: NA
cdr3_aa: CASSLPPNLADNEQFF
cdr3_nt: TGTGCCAGCAGCCTCCCCCCCAACCTAGCCGACAATGAGCAGTTCTTC

v_call: TRBV2
cdr3_length: 10
j_call: TRBJ1-2
d_call: NA
cdr3_aa: CASRLYGYTF
cdr3_nt: TGTGCCAGCAGACTTTATGGCTACACCTTC

v_call: TRBV12-5
cdr3_length: 14
j_call: TRBJ2-1
d_call: NA
cdr3_aa: CASGLQSSYNEQFF
cdr3_nt: TGTGCTAGTGGCCTCCAGAGCTCCTACAATGAGCAGTTCTTC

v_call: TRBV4-1
cdr3_length: 16
j_call: TRBJ1-2
d_call: NA
cdr3_aa: CASSQAFTNFAYGYTF
cdr3_nt: TGCGCCAGCAGCCAAGCTTTCACTAACTTTGCCTATGGCTACACCTTC

v_call: TRBV5-6
cdr3_length: 17
j_call: TRBJ2-3
d_call: NA
cdr3_aa: CASSLLVSLSGTDTQYF
cdr3_nt: TGTGCCAGCAGCTTGTTGGTTAGCCTCTCGGGCACAGATACGCAGTATTTT

v_call: TRBV5-1
cdr3_length: 15
j_call: TRBJ2-7
d_call: NA
cdr3_aa: CASSWVRVRVDEQYF
cdr3_nt: TGCGCCAGCAGCTGGGTCCGGGTTCGGGTAGACGAGCAGTACTTC

v_call: TRBV19
cdr3_length: 12
j_call: TRBJ1-5
d_call: NA
cdr3_aa: CASSLGAQPQHF
cdr3_nt: TGTGCCAGTAGCCTAGGAGCTCAGCCCCAGCATTTT

v_call: TRBV14
cdr3_length: 12
j_call: TRBJ1-1
d_call: NA
cdr3_aa: CASSLTNTEAFF
cdr3_nt: TGTGCCAGCAGCTTGACAAACACTGAAGCTTTCTTT

v_call: TRBV29-1
cdr3_length: 13
j_call: TRBJ1-2
d_call: NA
cdr3_aa: CSVDYRDNYGYTF
cdr3_nt: TGCAGCGTTGATTACAGGGATAACTATGGCTACACCTTC

v_call: TRBV12-3/TRBV12-4
cdr3_length: 15
j_call: TRBJ2-5
d_call: NA
cdr3_aa: CASSVSGALQETQYF
cdr3_nt: TGTGCCAGCAGTGTTTCCGGGGCCCTCCAAGAGACCCAGTACTTC

v_call: TRBV18
cdr3_length: 16
j_call: TRBJ2-2
d_call: NA
cdr3_aa: CASSPPGGTNTGELFF
cdr3_nt: TGTGCCAGCTCACCACCTGGGGGGACGAACACCGGGGAGCTGTTTTTT

v_call: TRBV6-5
cdr3_length: 15
j_call: TRBJ2-5
d_call: TRBD2
cdr3_aa: CASRLTSGWPETQYF
cdr3_nt: TGTGCCAGCAGGCTCACTAGCGGGTGGCCGGAGACCCAGTACTTC

v_call: TRBV27
cdr3_length: 14
j_call: TRBJ2-5
d_call: NA
cdr3_aa: CASSGIDSQETQYF
cdr3_nt: TGTGCCAGCAGTGGAATCGACAGCCAAGAGACCCAGTACTTC

v_call: TRBV29-1
cdr3_length: 12
j_call: TRBJ2-2
d_call: NA
cdr3_aa: CSFKWRTGELFF
cdr3_nt: TGCAGCTTTAAGTGGCGCACCGGGGAGCTGTTTTTT

v_call: TRBV18
cdr3_length: 16
j_call: TRBJ2-2
d_call: NA
cdr3_aa: CASSPTTGQNTGELFF
cdr3_nt: TGTGCCAGCTCACCGACCACAGGGCAGAACACCGGGGAGCTGTTTTTT

v_call: TRBV15
cdr3_length: 18
j_call: TRBJ2-3
d_call: NA
cdr3_aa: CATSRAAGGQGFTDTQYF
cdr3_nt: TGTGCCACCAGCAGAGCGGCGGGGGGACAGGGTTTCACAGATACGCAGTATTTT

v_call: TRBV9
cdr3_length: 12
j_call: TRBJ2-1
d_call: NA
cdr3_aa: CASTGTYNEQFF
cdr3_nt: TGTGCCAGCACCGGGACTTACAATGAGCAGTTCTTC

v_call: TRBV30
cdr3_length: 16
j_call: TRBJ2-7
d_call: TRBD2
cdr3_aa: CAWSLPHVAGLDEQYF
cdr3_nt: TGTGCCTGGAGTCTTCCGCATGTAGCGGGGTTGGACGAGCAGTACTTC

v_call: TRBV18
cdr3_length: 15
j_call: TRBJ2-3
d_call: NA
cdr3_aa: CASSPDIASTDTQYF
cdr3_nt: TGTGCCAGCTCACCGGACATCGCTAGCACAGATACGCAGTATTTT

v_call: TRBV7-3
cdr3_length: 12
j_call: TRBJ2-2
d_call: NA
cdr3_aa: CASSLIPGELFF
cdr3_nt: TGTGCCAGCAGCTTAATTCCCGGGGAGCTGTTTTTT

v_call: TRBV9
cdr3_length: 17
j_call: TRBJ1-6
d_call: NA
cdr3_aa: CASSVGSPPRPNSPLHF
cdr3_nt: TGTGCCAGCAGCGTCGGGAGTCCGCCGAGGCCTAATTCACCCCTCCACTTT

v_call: TRBV29-1
cdr3_length: 15
j_call: TRBJ2-3
d_call: TRBD2
cdr3_aa: CSVEIAGGRADTQYF
cdr3_nt: TGCAGCGTTGAGATAGCGGGTGGTCGCGCAGATACGCAGTATTTT

v_call: TRBV7-6
cdr3_length: 14
j_call: TRBJ2-2
d_call: NA
cdr3_aa: CASSLAPRLGELFF
cdr3_nt: TGTGCCAGCAGCTTAGCGCCTCGGTTAGGGGAGCTGTTTTTT

v_call: TRBV30
cdr3_length: 11
j_call: TRBJ1-2
d_call: NA
cdr3_aa: CAWSVSYGYTF
cdr3_nt: TGTGCCTGGAGTGTGAGCTATGGCTACACCTTC

v_call: TRBV30
cdr3_length: 13
j_call: TRBJ2-2
d_call: NA
cdr3_aa: CAWSYQNTGELFF
cdr3_nt: TGTGCCTGGAGTTATCAGAACACCGGGGAGCTGTTTTTT